The 8 T cell receptor beta chains reported below all come from one sample, sequenced in a study of blood T cells in healthy people across ages. Primers used in a second PCR of roughly 6 to 11 cycles were a sample-barcoded 5' primer and a J-beta primer mix. TCRdb redid the calling of the 5' RACE reads with MiXCR, one entry per CDR3 protein. The profile shows hundreds of thousands of distinct CDR3 sequences, about 46% of them singletons. Sequenced input: blood. The receptors come from an elderly man in good health.

The chain employs TRBV20-1 and TRBJ2-1, with 14 bases fitting TRBD2. CDR1 and CDR2 from the germline V gene are DFQATT and SNEGSKA (reference sequence). This CDR3 contains 16 residues. The J segment lost 8 bases and the V segment lost 0 bases, leaving 6 bases of the junction unmatched. For the CDR3, the DNA is TGCAGTGCTAGAGATGGGGGACTAGCGGGAGTCGATGAGCAGTTCTTC. This translates into CSARDGGLAGVDEQFF.

This clonotype occurred many times. This sequence joins TRBV24-1 and TRBJ2-3; 7 bases agree with TRBD2. Germline CDR1 and CDR2: KGHDR and SFDVKD. The CDR3 totals 16 residues. Trimming at V came to 5 bases and at J to 3 bases, leaving 10 bases not matched to a gene. The CDR3 DNA follows: TGTGCCACCAGTGGGGGATTAACGGGAGGTACAGATACGCAGTATTTT. This codes for CATSGGLTGGTDTQYF.

J is TRBJ2-7 and V is TRBV11-2; 8 bases fit TRBD1. V trimming: 5 bases; J trimming: 6 bases; junction bases outside the gene matches: 15. The CDR3 runs 16 residues. Germline V gene lookup returns CDR1 SGHAT and CDR2 FQNNGV. The CDR3 reads CASSPGTGTGLTEQYF. CDR3 in DNA: TGTGCCAGCAGCCCTGGCACGGGGACAGGTCTGACCGAGCAGTACTTC. The full variable domain, completed using reference TRBV11-2 and TRBJ2-7, is EAGVAQSPRYKIIEKRQSVAFWCNPISGHATLYWYQQILGQGPKLLIQFQNNGVVDDSQLPKDRFSAERLKGVDSTLKIQPAKLEDSAVYLCASSPGTGTGLTEQYFGPGTRLTVT.

The table lists this clonotype with a few counts. The chain employs TRBV29-1 and TRBJ1-2, with D tentatively TRBD1 (6 bases). V was trimmed by 5 bases and J by 4 bases, leaving 17 bases between them. Germline CDR1 SQVTM, CDR2 ANQGSEA. This CDR3 has 14 residues. CDR3 region: CSVYPGHRIYGYTF. The CDR3 DNA reads TGCAGCGTTTATCCGGGACACAGGATCTATGGCTACACCTTC.

Comment on this clonotype: A read error may explain this, as a much larger clone is one base away. V gene TRBV6-5 combines with J gene TRBJ2-3; a weak D match, TRBD1 (7 bases). Between the trimmed V and J ends, which lost 2 bases and 2 bases, there was a span of 11 bases. This CDR3 contains 15 residues. Germline V CDR1 and CDR2: MNHEY, SVGAGI. In DNA, the CDR3 is TGTGCCAGCAGTTACGCGGGACAGTACACAGATACGCAGTATTTT. The encoded protein is CASSYAGQYTDTQYF.

V usage is TRBV30 and J usage is TRBJ2-7, with 11 bases aligning to TRBD2. The CDR3 consists of 15 residues. Looked up from germline, CDR1 is GTSNPN and CDR2 is SVGIG (reference sequence). J gave up 4 bases and V 1 base, and 6 bases lay outside the gene matches. CDR3 coding DNA: TGTGCCTGGAGTGGAACTAGCGGGAGTAAATACGAGCAGTACTTC. Translated, it gives CAWSGTSGSKYEQYF.

The chain carries TRBV6-2 or TRBV6-3 and TRBJ2-7; D remains unclear. The V gene's germline CDR1 is MNHEY and CDR2 SVGEGT. Trimming stripped 2 bases from V and 10 bases from J, with 12 bases between. The CDR3 loop spans 12 amino acids. The CDR3 reads CASSYPVQSQYF. DNA of the CDR3: TGTGCCAGCAGTTACCCGGTTCAGTCCCAGTACTTC.

This clonotype was seen a single time. This sequence joins TRBV5-1 and TRBJ2-1; 8 nucleotides line up with TRBD1. CDR1 and CDR2 (germline): SGHRS, YFSETQ. CDR3 length: 17 residues. Trimming removed 0 bases from V and 8 bases from J; junction bases left unmatched: 13. The DNA for the CDR3 is TGCGCCAGCAGCTTGGGGACAGGGTTAATTGGGTTAGATGAGCAGTTCTTC. This codes for CASSLGTGLIGLDEQFF.